This entry features one T cell receptor beta chain sequence. The entry originates in a study of blood T cell repertoires in COVID-19. On the study more broadly: Nucleic acid was either cDNA or gDNA, and it came from T cells, B-cell-depleted T cells, or PBMCs.

As originally analysed: Counts of nucleated cells, estimated from reference gene primer amplification, were obtained. This table comes from immunoSEQ multiplex PCR, and its TCRdb copy is limited to in-frame clones, with some not included. V, J and clone size reflect that table, while D and trimming were determined from the DNA. The table has under 250,000 clones, roughly 82% seen once; the top ten hold approximately 6%. It was during active infection that Seattle patients were enrolled and then longitudinally followed. Trimming shortened V by 7 bases and J by 3 bases, and 21 bases separated the two germline ends. CDR3 length equals 16 residues. Per the germline V gene, CDR1 is SGHRS and CDR2 is YFSETQ.

The sequenced sample consisted of peripheral blood. The TCR originated in a woman of 80 years or more with COVID-19, enrolled during active disease. This chain connects TRBV5-1 to TRBJ2-3; the D gene is possibly TRBD1 (6 bases). The CDR3 loop is CASSLQGDYGTDTQYF. The CDR3 DNA follows: TGCGCCAGCTCCTTACAGGGAGATTACGGGACAGATACGCAGTATTTT.